This T cell receptor beta chain was captured in a study of cytomegalovirus exposure and HLA in healthy donors. Trimming removed 5 bases from V and 0 bases from J; junction bases left unmatched: 2. CDR1 and CDR2 from the germline V gene are SGHTA and FQGNSA. CDR3 length: 15 amino acids. This clone was seen a single time. In the PCR, 60 Vbeta and 13 Jbeta primers were used. Sequencing was performed with immunoSEQ multiplex PCR; in TCRdb, only in-frame clones are kept and a portion is missing. The sample holds some 150,000 clones, 80% seen once. The chain links TRBV7-2 to TRBJ1-3; 9 bases align to TRBD1. What was sequenced was PBMCs. This clonotype was sampled from a man aged 30 to 39 in good health and CMV-seropositive. CDR3 DNA: TGTGCCAGCAGCCGACAGGGGGGCTCTGGAAACACCATATATTTT. As protein: CASSRQGGSGNTIYF.